The 28 T cell receptor beta chains given below trace back to one sample, sequenced in a study of shared T cell receptors in the human thymus. This table comes from immunoSEQ multiplex PCR, and its TCRdb copy is limited to in-frame clones, with some not included. Altogether 550,000 to 800,000 clones are present, 75% to 90% being singletons, with the ten largest covering roughly 0.01%. These data were likewise used in another study, on human thymus T cells.

The specimen sequenced was thymocytes. These TCRs come from a girl under two years old with a congenital heart defect.

V usage is TRBV10-3 and J usage is TRBJ1-4, with TRBD1 matching over 7 bases. Losses at the gene ends were 4 bases for V and 6 bases for J; bases not matched to a gene: 2. Germline values: CDR1 ENHRY, CDR2 SYGVKD. There are 13 residues in the CDR3. DNA for the CDR3: TGTGCCATCAGTGGGGACAGTCATGAAAAACTGTTTTTT. Translation: CAISGDSHEKLFF.

This clone was seen a few times. The V and J genes are TRBV7-8 and TRBJ1-2, with 7 bases identical to TRBD1. The CDR3 is 16 amino acids. The V gene's germline CDR1 is SGHVS and CDR2 FQNEAQ. With 4 bases clipped from V and 0 bases from J, the junction kept 8 bases outside the gene matches. The CDR3 nucleotides are TGTGCCAGCAGCTCGCAAGACAGGGAGGCTAACTATGGCTACACCTTC. Protein product: CASSSQDREANYGYTF.

The CDR3 DNA is TGTGCCAGTAGTAAACAAGAAGTTCTCTACGAGCAGTACTTC. Translated, it gives CASSKQEVLYEQYF. The genes are TRBV19 and TRBJ2-7; D ambiguous. Trimming removed 4 bases from V and 3 bases from J, with 13 bases in between. CDR3 length equals 14 residues. Germline V lookup: CDR1 LNHDA, CDR2 SQIVND (reference sequence).

In this sample, this clone turned up once. The rearrangement links TRBV10-3 to TRBJ1-1, with D possibly being TRBD1 (5 bases). V gave up 0 bases and J gave up 3 bases, with 8 bases separating them. This CDR3 is built from 14 residues. The V gene's germline CDR1 is ENHRY and CDR2 SYGVKD. The CDR3 reads CAISESARDTEAFF. In DNA, the CDR3 is TGTGCCATCAGTGAGTCGGCCAGGGACACTGAAGCTTTCTTT.

The V call is TRBV10-2, the J call TRBJ2-7, with D perhaps TRBD2 (6 bases). The V and J ends lost 4 bases and 2 bases respectively, with 30 bases between them. The germline CDR1 and CDR2 sequences are WSHSY and SAAADI. CDR3 length: 20 residues. CDR3 sequence (DNA): TGCGCCAGCAGTGGGGTGGGGTTTATTATGAGCGGGCAAATTACCTACGAGCAGTACTTC. It encodes CASSGVGFIMSGQITYEQYF.

The chain recombines TRBV4-2 with TRBJ1-2, with D hard to call. The CDR3 sequence is 15 residues long. CDR1 is LGHNA, CDR2 YNFKEQ, per germline. V shed 0 bases and J shed 7 bases, with 15 bases lying between them. CDR3 bases: TGTGCCAGCAGCCAAGATATCGATCGCCGAGGTGGCTACACCTTC. Its translation: CASSQDIDRRGGYTF.

This rearrangement joins TRBV4-2 to TRBJ2-2; 8 positions match TRBD2. The trim removed 4 bases at V and 4 bases at J, leaving 11 bases unmatched. Germline-derived CDR1 and CDR2 are LGHNA and YNFKEQ. The CDR3 is 17 amino acids. For the CDR3, the DNA is TGTGCCAGCAGCCCGCAACAGGGCCTAGCGGGCACCGGGGAGCTGTTTTTT. Protein product: CASSPQQGLAGTGELFF.

This sequence joins TRBV4-1 and TRBJ1-2; 8 bases are a match to TRBD1. J lost 8 bases, V lost 0 bases, and 11 bases had no gene match. The CDR3 loop spans 16 amino acids. CDR1 is MGHRA and CDR2 is YSYEKL in the germline V gene. The CDR3 reads CASSQDGTGHIEGYTF. DNA for the CDR3: TGCGCCAGCAGCCAAGACGGGACAGGCCATATAGAGGGCTACACCTTC.

The chain carries TRBV6-5 and TRBJ2-7, with 8 positions matching TRBD2. With 7 bases clipped from V and 2 bases from J, the junction kept 4 bases outside the gene matches. The length of the CDR3 is 13 residues. In germline, CDR1 is MNHEY, CDR2 SVGAGI. CDR3 DNA sequence: TGTGCCAGCAATAGCGGGGAGACCTACGAGCAGTACTTC. This translates into CASNSGETYEQYF.

The V call is TRBV5-5, the J call TRBJ2-1; possibly TRBD1 for D (6 bases). The ends were cut back, 4 bases at V and 6 bases at J, with 32 bases in the middle. The CDR3 loop spans 20 amino acids. The V gene's germline CDR1 is SGHKS and CDR2 YYEKEE (reference sequence). CDR3 amino acids: CASSTWLALVGGSEGNEQFF. For the CDR3, the DNA is TGTGCCAGCAGCACCTGGTTGGCTCTGGTTGGGGGCTCCGAAGGCAATGAGCAGTTCTTC. Drawing the rest from reference TRBV5-5 and TRBJ2-1, the complete variable domain is DAGVTQSPTHLIKTRGQQVTLRCSPISGHKSVSWYQQVLGQGPQFIFQYYEKEERGRGNFPDRFSARQFPNYSSELNVNALLLGDSALYLCASSTWLALVGGSEGNEQFFGPGTRLTVL.

This rearrangement joins TRBV7-9 to TRBJ2-1; no definite D call. V lost 8 bases and J 12 bases, leaving 20 bases between the germline ends. The CDR3 runs to 13 residues. From germline, CDR1 is SEHNR and CDR2 FQNEAQ (reference sequence). The DNA of the CDR3 is TGTGCCAGCTCGCTTCTCGGCCAAGAGGTGCAGTTCTTC. Amino acid sequence: CASSLLGQEVQFF.

The rearrangement joins TRBV7-9 to TRBJ1-5; unclear D gene. Trimming took off 1 base at V and 9 bases at J, with 13 bases between the two ends. Germline V gives CDR1 SEHNR, CDR2 FQNEAQ (reference sequence). This CDR3 is built from 14 residues. Here the CDR3 reads CASSLGADPWPQHF. The CDR3 nucleotides read TGTGCCAGCAGCTTAGGGGCAGACCCCTGGCCCCAGCATTTT.

This sequence joins TRBV4-3 and TRBJ1-1, with D maybe TRBD1 (5 bases). This CDR3 is built from 17 residues. Germline CDR1 and CDR2: LGHNA and YSLEER. Trimming took 1 base from V and 0 from J, leaving 15 bases between them. This chain's CDR3 is CASSQGVGGGLNTEAFF. The CDR3 DNA reads as TGCGCCAGCAGCCAAGGGGTAGGCGGGGGGTTGAACACTGAAGCTTTCTTT.

DNA of the CDR3: TGTGCCACCAGCAATCTTACAGGGGGATCCTACGAGCAGTACTTC. Residues: CATSNLTGGSYEQYF. V and J are TRBV15 and TRBJ2-7; 8 bases fit TRBD1. The V segment lost 4 bases and the J segment 1 base; nucleotides outside the gene matches: 6. Germline CDR1 and CDR2: LNHNV and YYDKDF (reference sequence). The CDR3 totals 15 residues.

The gene calls are TRBV4-2 and TRBJ2-7, with D maybe TRBD1 (6 bases). CDR3 length: 17 amino acids. The germline V gene encodes CDR1 LGHNA and CDR2 YNFKEQ. Trimming removed 0 bases from V and 4 bases from J, with 19 bases in between. CDR3 DNA sequence: TGTGCCAGCAGCCAAGAGTACGTCAGGGGCCCCCAGTACGAGCAGTACTTC. Its translation: CASSQEYVRGPQYEQYF.

J is TRBJ1-2 and V is TRBV6-6; 8 bases agree with TRBD1. The CDR3 sequence is 16 residues long. The junction had 13 bases not matched to a gene; V was cut back by 6 bases and J by 4 bases. The germline V gene has CDR1 MNHNY and CDR2 SVGAGI (reference sequence). The CDR3 loop is CASRKGTGDILYGYTF. The CDR3 bases are TGTGCCAGCAGAAAAGGGACAGGAGATATCCTCTATGGCTACACCTTC.

This clone was observed once. In DNA, the CDR3 is TGTGCCAGCAGTGCGGGGACAGGGGGCGAGTTACGGCGTAACTATGGCTACACCTTC. It specifies CASSAGTGGELRRNYGYTF. The rearrangement joins TRBV6-1 to TRBJ1-2; TRBD1 matches 12 bases. Looked up from germline, CDR1 is MNHNS and CDR2 is SASEGT. V trimming: 4 bases; J trimming: 1 base; junction bases outside the gene matches: 13. This CDR3 is built from 19 residues.

The chain couples TRBV27 to TRBJ2-7, with TRBD1 matching 7 bases. With 4 bases clipped from V and 2 bases from J, the junction kept 5 bases outside the gene matches. The CDR3 contains 14 residues. Germline values: CDR1 MNHEY, CDR2 SMNVEV (reference sequence). The chain's CDR3 is CASSSRQGPYEQYF. CDR3 in DNA: TGTGCCAGCAGTTCGAGACAGGGCCCCTACGAGCAGTACTTC.

The CDR3 spells CASSQDRDSGNTIYF. In nucleotides, the CDR3 is TGCGCCAGCAGCCAAGACCGGGACTCTGGAAACACCATATATTTT. The chain is built from TRBV4-3 and TRBJ1-3; D is uncertain. Germline values: CDR1 LGHNA, CDR2 YSLEER. V shed 0 bases and J shed 0 bases, with 6 bases lying between them. The CDR3 spans 15 residues.

V usage is TRBV4-2 and J usage is TRBJ2-2; TRBD1 is a possible D gene (7 bases). This CDR3 has 17 amino acids. Germline V CDR1 and CDR2: LGHNA, YNFKEQ. Trimming pared 2 bases from V and 4 bases from J, leaving 17 bases between. The CDR3 coding sequence is TGTGCCAGCAGCCAAAAAATCAGGGGGGCAGGCACCGGGGAGCTGTTTTTT. This encodes CASSQKIRGAGTGELFF.

The chain couples TRBV5-8 to TRBJ1-5; a weak D match, TRBD1 (6 bases). V lost 4 bases, J lost 2 bases, and 22 bases lay in between. The CDR3 sequence is 18 residues long. Germline loops: CDR1 SGHTS, CDR2 YDEGEE. CDR3 DNA: TGTGCCAGCAGCGGCCAGGTAGGGGGTAGTTTTTGCAATCAGCCCCAGCATTTT. Translating it yields CASSGQVGGSFCNQPQHF.

For this clone: This CDR3 is also generated by other DNA sequences in the sample. The CDR3 reads CASGSEQAFVYSPLHF. The DNA for the CDR3 is TGTGCTAGTGGTTCGGAGCAAGCCTTCGTTTATTCACCCCTCCACTTT. The rearrangement links TRBV12-5 to TRBJ1-6; D ambiguous. V was cut by 4 bases and J by 8 bases, with 18 bases left in between. Germline CDR1 LGHNT, CDR2 FRNRAP. The CDR3 sequence is 16 residues long.

The rearrangement joins TRBV7-9 to TRBJ1-4, with 9 bases that match TRBD1. The CDR3 runs to 17 residues. Germline V CDR1 and CDR2: SEHNR, FQNEAQ (reference sequence). The trim removed 0 bases at V and 6 bases at J, leaving 8 bases unmatched. CDR3 nucleotides: TGTGCCAGCAGCTTAGCCCCCGGGACAGGGAAGGATGAAAAACTGTTTTTT. The encoded protein is CASSLAPGTGKDEKLFF.

The chain carries TRBV5-5 and TRBJ1-4; D ambiguous. Germline values: CDR1 SGHKS, CDR2 YYEKEE (reference sequence). CDR3 length: 15 amino acids. V was clipped by 5 bases and J by 0 bases, with 11 bases between them. In nucleotides, the CDR3 is TGTGCCAGCAGAGGACGGACTGCAACTAATGAAAAACTGTTTTTT. It codes for CASRGRTATNEKLFF.

This chain uses TRBV7-2 with TRBJ1-2, with D possibly TRBD1 on 5 matching bases. This CDR3 region has 13 residues. The germline CDR1 and CDR2 sequences are SGHTA and FQGNSA. V lost 8 bases and J 8 bases, leaving 18 bases between the germline ends. The CDR3 sequence is CASGRCGAEGYTF. DNA of the CDR3: TGTGCCAGCGGCAGGTGTGGGGCTGAGGGCTACACCTTC.

The chain joins TRBV27 to TRBJ2-1, with TRBD2 matching over 10 bases. Germline-derived CDR1 and CDR2 are MNHEY and SMNVEV (reference sequence). The CDR3 covers 17 residues. Trimming took 5 bases from V and 4 from J; bases not matched to a gene: 11. The CDR3 spells CASSTDRELAGYNEQFF. The CDR3 DNA reads as TGTGCCAGCAGTACCGACAGGGAACTAGCGGGATACAATGAGCAGTTCTTC.

This chain links TRBV11-2 with TRBJ2-7; D may be TRBD2 (5 bases). From germline, CDR1 is SGHAT and CDR2 FQNNGV. Trimming shortened V by 1 base and J by 4 bases, and 17 bases separated the two germline ends. This CDR3 region has 16 residues. The CDR3 protein is CASSLGPGIRPYEQYF. In nucleotides, the CDR3 is TGTGCCAGCAGCTTAGGGCCCGGGATTAGGCCGTACGAGCAGTACTTC.

The J gene is TRBJ2-1, the V gene TRBV27; 7 bases match TRBD2. The germline V gene has CDR1 MNHEY and CDR2 SMNVEV (reference sequence). J lost 7 bases, V lost 5 bases, and 2 bases had no gene match. This CDR3 has 12 amino acids. CDR3 amino acids: CASSHGGNEQFF. In DNA, the CDR3 is TGTGCCAGCAGTCACGGGGGGAATGAGCAGTTCTTC.